Listed below are T cell receptor beta chains from one sample, sequenced in a study of blood T cell repertoires in COVID-19. Some clones are missing from TCRdb's copy, which holds only in-frame ones; the method was immunoSEQ multiplex PCR. The sample has around 140,000 clones, 80% to 90% seen once; the top ten hold about 4.4%. Source material: PBMCs or T cells enriched from blood (not recorded which). These receptors were taken from a man aged 50 to 59 who had recovered from COVID-19. Each CDR3 is given with its conserved first and last residue. Each record gives: J gene, D gene, clone size, V gene, CDR3 DNA, CDR3 protein. The D gene is left open where the match is weak. Clone size, where shown, is once, few, many, or a class for clones that have expanded.

j_gene: TRBJ1-2; d_gene: TRBD1; abundance: -; v_gene: TRBV6-4; CDR3nt: TGTGCCAGCAGTGACTCTGCAGGTAAGGGACAGATAGGCTACACCTTC; CDR3aa: CASSDSAGKGQIGYTF
j_gene: TRBJ1-4; d_gene: -; abundance: -; v_gene: TRBV6-5; CDR3nt: TGTGCCAGCAGTTACTCCGGGGGTAATGAAAAACTGTTTTTT; CDR3aa: CASSYSGGNEKLFF
j_gene: TRBJ1-1; d_gene: -; abundance: -; v_gene: TRBV5-4; CDR3nt: TGTGCCAGCAGCGATCCTCGGCAGGGGAACACTGAAGCTTTCTTT; CDR3aa: CASSDPRQGNTEAFF
j_gene: TRBJ1-3; d_gene: -; abundance: -; v_gene: TRBV3-1/TRBV3-2; CDR3nt: TGTGCCAGCAGCCAAGACTGGAGCTCTGGAAACACCATATATTTT; CDR3aa: CASSQDWSSGNTIYF
j_gene: TRBJ2-1; d_gene: -; abundance: -; v_gene: TRBV5-1; CDR3nt: TGCGCCAGCAGCTTGGCGGCAGGGTTGGGGAATGAGCAGTTCTTC; CDR3aa: CASSLAAGLGNEQFF
j_gene: TRBJ1-2; d_gene: TRBD1; abundance: -; v_gene: TRBV4-3; CDR3nt: TGCGCCAGCAGCCAAGATCTTCGACAGGGGTCTAACTATGGCTACACCTTC; CDR3aa: CASSQDLRQGSNYGYTF
j_gene: TRBJ2-7; d_gene: -; abundance: -; v_gene: TRBV29-1; CDR3nt: TGCAGCGGGACGCGCCAGGAGGGTGGGGAGCAGTACTTC; CDR3aa: CSGTRQEGGEQYF
j_gene: TRBJ2-1; d_gene: -; abundance: -; v_gene: TRBV19; CDR3nt: TGTGCCAGTAGTATAATCTGGGCCGGGGGAGGAGATGAGCAGTTCTTC; CDR3aa: CASSIIWAGGGDEQFF
j_gene: TRBJ1-2; d_gene: -; abundance: few; v_gene: TRBV5-4; CDR3nt: TGTGCCAGCAGCCCCCCGGGGGTGGGAGGCTACACCTTC; CDR3aa: CASSPPGVGGYTF
j_gene: TRBJ2-2; d_gene: -; abundance: -; v_gene: TRBV5-1; CDR3nt: TGCGCCAGCAGCTTAGGCCCCCCCCAGGGCGGGGAGCTGTTTTTT; CDR3aa: CASSLGPPQGGELFF
j_gene: TRBJ1-5; d_gene: -; abundance: -; v_gene: TRBV7-3; CDR3nt: TGTGCCAGCAGCAAGGGGGGGAATCAGCCCCAGCATTTT; CDR3aa: CASSKGGNQPQHF
j_gene: TRBJ2-3; d_gene: TRBD1; abundance: -; v_gene: TRBV5-1; CDR3nt: TGCGCCAGCAGCTATGGACAGGGACCCACAGATACGCAGTATTTT; CDR3aa: CASSYGQGPTDTQYF
j_gene: TRBJ1-1; d_gene: -; abundance: -; v_gene: TRBV7-2; CDR3nt: TGTGCCAGCAGCTTAGGACCCCGGGAGGAGACTGAAGCTTTCTTT; CDR3aa: CASSLGPREETEAFF
j_gene: TRBJ2-3; d_gene: -; abundance: -; v_gene: TRBV11-3; CDR3nt: TGTGCCAGCAGCTACGGACGGGGTAGCACAGATACGCAGTATTTT; CDR3aa: CASSYGRGSTDTQYF
j_gene: TRBJ2-2; d_gene: TRBD1; abundance: -; v_gene: TRBV10-3; CDR3nt: TGTGCCATCAGGGGACAGGATACCGGGGAGCTGTTTTTT; CDR3aa: CAIRGQDTGELFF
j_gene: TRBJ1-1; d_gene: -; abundance: -; v_gene: TRBV7-9; CDR3nt: TGTGCCAGCAGCCTTATGAGGGACACTGAAGCTTTCTTT; CDR3aa: CASSLMRDTEAFF
j_gene: TRBJ2-7; d_gene: -; abundance: once; v_gene: TRBV28; CDR3nt: TGTGCCAGCAGTTTTACAAACTACGAGCAGTACTTC; CDR3aa: CASSFTNYEQYF
j_gene: TRBJ2-5; d_gene: TRBD2; abundance: -; v_gene: TRBV28; CDR3nt: TGTGCCAGCACTCGGACTAGCGGGATTCTTAGAGAGACCCAGTACTTC; CDR3aa: CASTRTSGILRETQYF
j_gene: TRBJ2-2; d_gene: TRBD2; abundance: -; v_gene: TRBV6-1; CDR3nt: TGTGCCAGCAGTGATCGGACTAGGCGAGGCGGGGAGCTGTTTTTT; CDR3aa: CASSDRTRRGGELFF
j_gene: TRBJ1-5; d_gene: -; abundance: -; v_gene: TRBV18; CDR3nt: TGTGCCAGCTCAGCTCAAGGGGCTTTAAATCAGCCCCAGCATTTT; CDR3aa: CASSAQGALNQPQHF
j_gene: TRBJ1-6; d_gene: TRBD1; abundance: -; v_gene: TRBV7-9; CDR3nt: TGTGCCAGCAGCTTAACCGGGACAGGCGGTAGTTCACCCCTCCACTTT; CDR3aa: CASSLTGTGGSSPLHF
j_gene: TRBJ1-2; d_gene: -; abundance: -; v_gene: TRBV9; CDR3nt: TGTGCCAGCAGCGTAGGGATGGAGACGGGAGGCTACACCTTC; CDR3aa: CASSVGMETGGYTF
j_gene: TRBJ1-2; d_gene: TRBD1; abundance: few; v_gene: TRBV19; CDR3nt: TGTGCCAGTAGTACCCCGGGACAGGGGGCCTATGGCTACACCTTC; CDR3aa: CASSTPGQGAYGYTF
j_gene: TRBJ2-3; d_gene: -; abundance: -; v_gene: TRBV5-4; CDR3nt: TGTGCCAGCAGCTTGGCAAGCGGCCCAGATACGCAGTATTTT; CDR3aa: CASSLASGPDTQYF
j_gene: TRBJ2-3; d_gene: TRBD2; abundance: -; v_gene: TRBV30; CDR3nt: TGTGCCTGGAGTGTTACCCGGGAGGGGCAGTATTTT; CDR3aa: CAWSVTREGQYF
j_gene: TRBJ2-3; d_gene: -; abundance: -; v_gene: TRBV7-2; CDR3nt: TGTGCCAGCAGCTTAGTTGGACTAAGCACAGATACGCAGTATTTT; CDR3aa: CASSLVGLSTDTQYF
j_gene: TRBJ2-1; d_gene: -; abundance: -; v_gene: TRBV7-3; CDR3nt: TGTGCCAGAATCAGGGCTAGAAACAATGAGCAGTTCTTC; CDR3aa: CARIRARNNEQFF